Listed below are T cell receptor beta chains from one sample, sequenced in a study of response to subunit inactivated influenza vaccine. One entry per CDR3 protein, called by TCRdb with MiXCR from the RT-PCR reads. This table has under 950,000 distinct CDR3 sequences, 21% appearing once. The sequenced sample was PBMCs from blood, obtained more than 4 days after vaccination. Receptors were obtained from a man aged 45-65 years who received an inactivated influenza vaccine. Each CDR3 is given with its conserved first and last residue. The order of the fields is clone size, J gene, V gene, D gene, CDR3 protein, CDR3 DNA. D genes are given only for firm matches. Where a row states a size, it is once, few, many or the class of an expanded clone; other rows omit it.

clone_size: .
j_call: TRBJ2-1
v_call: TRBV5-1
d_call: .
cdr3_aa: CASSLDLGGLETQFF
cdr3_nt: TGCGCCAGCAGCTTGGATCTCGGAGGTTTGGAGACCCAGTTCTTC

clone_size: few
j_call: TRBJ2-3
v_call: TRBV20-1
d_call: .
cdr3_aa: CSASLLTSTDTQYF
cdr3_nt: TGCAGTGCATCGCTTCTGACTAGCACAGATACGCAGTATTTT

clone_size: few
j_call: TRBJ2-7
v_call: TRBV7-9
d_call: .
cdr3_aa: CASSGPLDDEQYF
cdr3_nt: TGTGCCAGCAGCGGACCTCTAGACGACGAGCAGTACTTC

clone_size: many
j_call: TRBJ1-2
v_call: TRBV4-3
d_call: .
cdr3_aa: CASSQDLAGNYGYTF
cdr3_nt: TGCGCCAGCAGCCAAGATTTGGCGGGCAACTATGGCTACACCTTC

clone_size: .
j_call: TRBJ2-3
v_call: TRBV15
d_call: TRBD2
cdr3_aa: CATANGEGKRDTQYF
cdr3_nt: TGTGCCACCGCCAACGGGGAGGGAAAGAGAGATACGCAGTATTTT

clone_size: few
j_call: TRBJ1-1
v_call: TRBV9
d_call: .
cdr3_aa: CASSVGNREAFF
cdr3_nt: TGTGCCAGCAGCGTAGGCAATAGAGAAGCTTTCTTT

clone_size: .
j_call: TRBJ2-4
v_call: TRBV6-1
d_call: .
cdr3_aa: CASRKTGSLAKNIQYF
cdr3_nt: TGTGCCAGCAGAAAGACCGGGTCCTTAGCCAAAAACATTCAGTACTTC

clone_size: few
j_call: TRBJ2-3
v_call: TRBV29-1
d_call: .
cdr3_aa: CSVDGDYRPTDTQYF
cdr3_nt: TGCAGCGTTGATGGTGACTACCGACCCACAGATACGCAGTATTTT

clone_size: few
j_call: TRBJ2-7
v_call: TRBV20-1
d_call: TRBD1
cdr3_aa: CSASPPGTGYDEQYF
cdr3_nt: TGCAGTGCTAGCCCACCCGGGACAGGGTACGATGAGCAGTACTTC

clone_size: .
j_call: TRBJ1-5
v_call: TRBV5-1
d_call: .
cdr3_aa: CASSYIGGANQPQHF
cdr3_nt: TGCGCCAGCAGCTACATCGGGGGGGCCAATCAGCCCCAGCATTTT

clone_size: few
j_call: TRBJ2-1
v_call: TRBV9
d_call: TRBD2
cdr3_aa: CASSRAGGPGEQFF
cdr3_nt: TGTGCCAGCAGTCGAGCGGGAGGGCCGGGTGAGCAGTTCTTC

clone_size: .
j_call: TRBJ1-5
v_call: TRBV28
d_call: .
cdr3_aa: CASSSHGITYSNQPQHF
cdr3_nt: TGTGCCAGCAGCTCCCACGGGATTACATATAGCAATCAGCCCCAGCATTTT

clone_size: .
j_call: TRBJ2-6
v_call: TRBV3-1
d_call: TRBD1
cdr3_aa: CASSPRDRGRYGANVLTF
cdr3_nt: TGTGCCAGCAGCCCTCGGGACAGGGGCCGATATGGGGCCAACGTCCTGACTTTC

clone_size: many
j_call: TRBJ2-6
v_call: TRBV5-6
d_call: .
cdr3_aa: CASSLGVSGANVLTF
cdr3_nt: TGTGCCAGCAGCTTAGGCGTCTCTGGGGCCAACGTCCTGACTTTC

clone_size: .
j_call: TRBJ1-2
v_call: TRBV28
d_call: .
cdr3_aa: CASSFLGRGYGYTF
cdr3_nt: TGTGCCAGCAGTTTCTTGGGGAGAGGCTATGGCTACACCTTC

clone_size: few
j_call: TRBJ2-7
v_call: TRBV3-1
d_call: .
cdr3_aa: CASSQDDYEQYF
cdr3_nt: TGTGCCAGCAGCCAAGACGACTACGAGCAGTACTTC

clone_size: .
j_call: TRBJ2-7
v_call: TRBV14
d_call: .
cdr3_aa: CASSQDISSYEQYF
cdr3_nt: TGTGCCAGCAGCCAGGATATTAGCTCCTACGAGCAGTACTTC

clone_size: .
j_call: TRBJ1-4
v_call: TRBV5-5
d_call: .
cdr3_aa: CASSVVGSSEKLFF
cdr3_nt: TGTGCCAGCAGCGTAGTGGGTTCGAGTGAAAAACTGTTTTTT

clone_size: .
j_call: TRBJ2-2
v_call: TRBV5-4
d_call: .
cdr3_aa: CASSRQESVTGELFF
cdr3_nt: TGTGCCAGCAGCCGACAGGAGTCGGTCACCGGGGAGCTGTTTTTT

clone_size: .
j_call: TRBJ2-3
v_call: TRBV20-1
d_call: TRBD1
cdr3_aa: CGHRGSSTDTQYF
cdr3_nt: TGCGGCCACAGGGGCTCAAGCACAGATACGCAGTATTTT

clone_size: few
j_call: TRBJ1-5
v_call: TRBV15
d_call: .
cdr3_aa: CATSRDFRQNGQPQHF
cdr3_nt: TGTGCCACCAGCAGAGATTTTAGACAGAATGGTCAGCCCCAGCATTTT

clone_size: few
j_call: TRBJ2-3
v_call: TRBV12-3/TRBV12-4
d_call: TRBD2
cdr3_aa: CASSPGLASGNTQYF
cdr3_nt: TGTGCCAGCAGTCCGGGACTAGCAAGTGGGAATACGCAGTATTTT

clone_size: .
j_call: TRBJ2-6
v_call: TRBV7-2
d_call: .
cdr3_aa: CASSSLGPGANVLTF
cdr3_nt: TGTGCCAGCAGCAGCCTCGGGCCTGGGGCCAACGTCCTGACTTTC

clone_size: many
j_call: TRBJ1-2
v_call: TRBV9
d_call: .
cdr3_aa: CASSVGYGYTF
cdr3_nt: TGTGCCAGCAGCGTAGGGTATGGCTACACCTTC

clone_size: few
j_call: TRBJ2-3
v_call: TRBV5-1
d_call: TRBD2
cdr3_aa: CASATSGSSTDTQYF
cdr3_nt: TGCGCCAGCGCTACTAGCGGGAGTAGCACAGATACGCAGTATTTT

clone_size: .
j_call: TRBJ2-5
v_call: TRBV12-3/TRBV12-4
d_call: .
cdr3_aa: CASSQGHYQETQYF
cdr3_nt: TGTGCCAGCAGTCAAGGACACTATCAAGAGACCCAGTACTTC

clone_size: few
j_call: TRBJ2-7
v_call: TRBV3-1
d_call: .
cdr3_aa: CASSPTFRRAYEQYF
cdr3_nt: TGTGCCAGCAGCCCGACCTTTAGACGGGCCTACGAGCAGTACTTC

clone_size: .
j_call: TRBJ2-2
v_call: TRBV4-3
d_call: TRBD2
cdr3_aa: CASSQLWGGNTGELFF
cdr3_nt: TGCGCCAGCAGCCAACTATGGGGGGGGAACACCGGGGAGCTGTTTTTT

clone_size: .
j_call: TRBJ2-7
v_call: TRBV5-1
d_call: .
cdr3_aa: CASSFGERAVQYF
cdr3_nt: TGCGCCAGCAGCTTTGGCGAACGAGCAGTGCAGTACTTC

clone_size: .
j_call: TRBJ2-1
v_call: TRBV7-9
d_call: .
cdr3_aa: CASSLMAWYNEQFF
cdr3_nt: TGTGCCAGCAGCTTAATGGCTTGGTACAATGAGCAGTTCTTC

clone_size: .
j_call: TRBJ2-2
v_call: TRBV20-1
d_call: TRBD2
cdr3_aa: CSAASGRQNTGELFF
cdr3_nt: TGCAGTGCGGCTAGCGGGAGGCAGAACACCGGGGAGCTGTTTTTT

clone_size: few
j_call: TRBJ2-1
v_call: TRBV28
d_call: TRBD2
cdr3_aa: CASSFSIAGGLNEQFF
cdr3_nt: TGTGCCAGCAGTTTCAGTATCGCGGGAGGGCTCAATGAGCAGTTCTTC

clone_size: few
j_call: TRBJ1-2
v_call: TRBV20-1
d_call: .
cdr3_aa: CSARAQNYGYTF
cdr3_nt: TGCAGTGCTAGAGCACAGAACTATGGCTACACCTTC

clone_size: .
j_call: TRBJ2-5
v_call: TRBV29-1
d_call: TRBD1
cdr3_aa: CSVPTTGQETQYF
cdr3_nt: TGCAGCGTACCTACGACAGGGCAAGAGACCCAGTACTTC

clone_size: few
j_call: TRBJ1-4
v_call: TRBV4-2
d_call: TRBD1
cdr3_aa: CASSQDQTGTNEKLFF
cdr3_nt: TGTGCCAGCAGCCAAGATCAGACAGGGACTAATGAAAAACTGTTTTTT

clone_size: .
j_call: TRBJ2-1
v_call: TRBV3-1
d_call: .
cdr3_aa: CASSQVLRTSNEQFF
cdr3_nt: TGTGCCAGCAGCCAAGTCTTACGAACTTCCAATGAGCAGTTCTTC

clone_size: few
j_call: TRBJ2-1
v_call: TRBV7-2
d_call: .
cdr3_aa: CASSSGSHNEQFF
cdr3_nt: TGTGCCAGCAGCTCGGGTAGCCACAATGAGCAGTTCTTC

clone_size: .
j_call: TRBJ2-7
v_call: TRBV6-5
d_call: .
cdr3_aa: CASSYSTSDSGYRWEQYF
cdr3_nt: TGTGCCAGCAGTTACTCTACCTCGGACAGCGGTTATCGGTGGGAGCAGTACTTC

clone_size: .
j_call: TRBJ2-7
v_call: TRBV6-2/TRBV6-3
d_call: TRBD1
cdr3_aa: CASSLRQGYPSYEQYF
cdr3_nt: TGTGCCAGCAGTCTCCGACAGGGCTACCCTTCCTACGAGCAGTACTTC

clone_size: .
j_call: TRBJ1-1
v_call: TRBV2
d_call: .
cdr3_aa: CASSEGGRRNTEAFF
cdr3_nt: TGTGCCAGCAGTGAAGGGGGCCGGAGGAACACTGAAGCTTTCTTT

clone_size: few
j_call: TRBJ1-1
v_call: TRBV7-2
d_call: TRBD1
cdr3_aa: CASSQRTGSFEAFF
cdr3_nt: TGTGCCAGCAGCCAAAGGACAGGGAGCTTTGAAGCTTTCTTT